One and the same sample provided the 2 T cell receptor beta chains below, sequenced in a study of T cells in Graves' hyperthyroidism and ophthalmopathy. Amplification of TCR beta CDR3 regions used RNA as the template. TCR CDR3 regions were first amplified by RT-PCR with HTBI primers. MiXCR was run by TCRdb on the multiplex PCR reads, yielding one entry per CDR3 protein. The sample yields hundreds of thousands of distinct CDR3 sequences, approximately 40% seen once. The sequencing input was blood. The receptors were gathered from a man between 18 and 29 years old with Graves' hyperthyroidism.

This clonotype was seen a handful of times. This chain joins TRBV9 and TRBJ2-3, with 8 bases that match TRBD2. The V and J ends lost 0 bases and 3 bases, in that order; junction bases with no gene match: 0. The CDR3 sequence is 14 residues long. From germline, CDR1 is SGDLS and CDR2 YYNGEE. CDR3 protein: CASSVASGTDTQYF. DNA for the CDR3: TGTGCCAGCAGCGTAGCTAGCGGGACAGATACGCAGTATTTT.

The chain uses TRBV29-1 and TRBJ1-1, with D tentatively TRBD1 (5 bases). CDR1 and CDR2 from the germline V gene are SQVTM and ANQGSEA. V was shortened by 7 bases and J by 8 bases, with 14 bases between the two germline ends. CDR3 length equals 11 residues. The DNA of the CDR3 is TGCAGCGCACGTCGGGGGAGGGAAGCTTTCTTT. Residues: CSARRGREAFF.